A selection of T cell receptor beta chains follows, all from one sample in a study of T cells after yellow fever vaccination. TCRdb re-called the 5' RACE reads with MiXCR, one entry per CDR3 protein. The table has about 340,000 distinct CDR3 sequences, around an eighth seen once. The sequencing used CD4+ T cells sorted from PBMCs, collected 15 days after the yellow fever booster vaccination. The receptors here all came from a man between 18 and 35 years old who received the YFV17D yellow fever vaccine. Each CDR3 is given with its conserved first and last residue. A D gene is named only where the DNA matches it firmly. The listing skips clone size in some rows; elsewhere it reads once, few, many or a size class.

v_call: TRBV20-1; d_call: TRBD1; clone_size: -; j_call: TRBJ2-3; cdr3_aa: CSAPRGQGGDTQYF; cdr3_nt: TGCAGTGCTCCCAGAGGACAGGGAGGCGATACGCAGTATTTT
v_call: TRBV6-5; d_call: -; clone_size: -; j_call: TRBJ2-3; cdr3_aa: CASSYSGRETDTQYF; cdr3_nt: TGTGCCAGCAGTTACTCGGGCAGGGAGACAGATACGCAGTATTTT
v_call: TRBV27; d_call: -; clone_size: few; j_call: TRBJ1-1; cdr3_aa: CASSIRRTPNTEAFF; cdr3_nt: TGTGCCAGCAGTATCCGACGAACCCCTAACACTGAAGCTTTCTTT
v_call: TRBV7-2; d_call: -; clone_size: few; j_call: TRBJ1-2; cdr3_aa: CASGLRGYGYTF; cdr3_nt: TGTGCCAGCGGGCTCCGGGGCTATGGCTACACCTTC
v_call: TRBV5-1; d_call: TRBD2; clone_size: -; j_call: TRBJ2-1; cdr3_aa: CAAQERDRDEQFF; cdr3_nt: TGCGCTGCCCAGGAGCGGGACCGGGATGAGCAGTTCTTC
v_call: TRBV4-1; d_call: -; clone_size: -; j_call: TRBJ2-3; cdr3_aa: CASSQGPSGAGTDTQYF; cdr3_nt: TGCGCCAGCAGCCAAGGCCCGTCCGGGGCAGGCACAGATACGCAGTATTTT
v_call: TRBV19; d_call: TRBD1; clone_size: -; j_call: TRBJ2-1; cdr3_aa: CASRGQGVNEQFF; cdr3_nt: TGTGCCAGTAGAGGACAGGGTGTCAATGAGCAGTTCTTC
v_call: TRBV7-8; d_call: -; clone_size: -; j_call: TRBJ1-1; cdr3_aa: CASSPFSRAEAFF; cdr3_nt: TGTGCCAGCAGCCCATTTTCGCGCGCTGAAGCTTTCTTT
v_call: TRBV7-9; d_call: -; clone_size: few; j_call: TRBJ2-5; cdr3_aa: CASSLRAVVETQYF; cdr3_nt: TGTGCCAGCAGCTTACGGGCAGTGGTCGAGACCCAGTACTTC
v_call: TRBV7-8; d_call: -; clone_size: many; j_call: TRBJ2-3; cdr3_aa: CASSLEGRRTDTQYF; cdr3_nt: TGTGCCAGCAGCTTAGAGGGAAGGCGCACAGATACGCAGTATTTT
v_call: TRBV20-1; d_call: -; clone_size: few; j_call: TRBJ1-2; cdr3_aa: CSARVQHNYGYTF; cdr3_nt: TGCAGTGCTAGAGTGCAGCATAACTATGGCTACACCTTC
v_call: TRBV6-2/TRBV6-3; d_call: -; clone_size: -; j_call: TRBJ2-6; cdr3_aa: CASKPQSASSGANVLTF; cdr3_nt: TGTGCCAGCAAACCGCAGAGTGCATCCTCTGGGGCCAACGTCCTGACTTTC
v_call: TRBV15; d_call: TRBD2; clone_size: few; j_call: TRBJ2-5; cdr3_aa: CATSRDPGGAETQYF; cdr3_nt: TGTGCCACCAGCAGAGACCCCGGGGGGGCGGAGACCCAGTACTTC
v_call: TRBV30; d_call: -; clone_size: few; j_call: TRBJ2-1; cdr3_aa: CAWIKRGGYNEQFF; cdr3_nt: TGTGCCTGGATTAAAAGGGGAGGCTACAATGAGCAGTTCTTC
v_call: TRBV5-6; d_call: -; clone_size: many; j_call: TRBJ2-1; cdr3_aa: CASSLERGKIYNEQFF; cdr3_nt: TGTGCCAGCAGCTTGGAGAGGGGGAAAATCTACAATGAGCAGTTCTTC
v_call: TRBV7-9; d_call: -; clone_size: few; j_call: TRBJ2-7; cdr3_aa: CAIGEQSYEQYF; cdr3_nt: TGTGCCATAGGTGAACAGTCTTACGAGCAGTACTTC
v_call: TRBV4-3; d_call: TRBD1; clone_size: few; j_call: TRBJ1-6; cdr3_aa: CASSQEGVGQGGSPLHF; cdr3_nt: TGCGCCAGCAGCCAAGAGGGGGTGGGACAGGGGGGTTCACCCCTCCACTTT
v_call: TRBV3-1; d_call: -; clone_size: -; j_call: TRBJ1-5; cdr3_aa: CASSQGRTVNQPQHF; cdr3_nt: TGTGCCAGCAGCCAAGGCAGGACAGTCAATCAGCCCCAGCATTTT
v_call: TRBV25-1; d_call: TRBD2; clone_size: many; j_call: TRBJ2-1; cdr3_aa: CASSRRGGPNEQFF; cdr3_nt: TGTGCCAGCAGTAGGCGGGGGGGACCCAATGAGCAGTTCTTC
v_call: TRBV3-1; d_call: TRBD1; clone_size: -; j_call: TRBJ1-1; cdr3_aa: CASSLGTVPTEAFF; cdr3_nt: TGTGCCAGCAGCCTCGGGACAGTCCCGACTGAAGCTTTCTTT
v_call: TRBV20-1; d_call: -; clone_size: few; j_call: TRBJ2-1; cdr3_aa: CSAREQLACPIF; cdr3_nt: TGCAGTGCTAGAGAGCAACTAGCCTGCCCCATCTTC
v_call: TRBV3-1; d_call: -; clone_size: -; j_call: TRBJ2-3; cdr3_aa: CASSRTVTDTQYF; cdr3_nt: TGTGCCAGCAGCCGGACAGTAACAGATACGCAGTATTTT
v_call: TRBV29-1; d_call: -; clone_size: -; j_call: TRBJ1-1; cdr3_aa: CSVEQGGTEAFF; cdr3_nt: TGCAGCGTTGAACAGGGAGGTACTGAAGCTTTCTTT
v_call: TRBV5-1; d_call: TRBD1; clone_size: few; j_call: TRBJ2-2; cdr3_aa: CASSLGQGPGAGELFF; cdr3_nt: TGCGCCAGCAGCTTGGGACAGGGTCCCGGCGCCGGGGAGCTGTTTTTT
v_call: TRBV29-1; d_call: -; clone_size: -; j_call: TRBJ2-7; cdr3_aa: CSVVKPGRREYEQYF; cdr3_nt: TGCAGCGTTGTGAAGCCGGGTAGGAGGGAGTACGAGCAGTACTTC
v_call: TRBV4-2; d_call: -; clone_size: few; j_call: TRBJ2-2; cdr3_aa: CASSQGTLAGTGELFF; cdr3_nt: TGTGCCAGCAGCCAAGGAACGCTAGCCGGCACCGGGGAGCTGTTTTTT
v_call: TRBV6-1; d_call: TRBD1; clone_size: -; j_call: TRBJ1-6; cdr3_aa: CASIGGGSPLHF; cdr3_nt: TGTGCCAGCATCGGAGGGGGCTCACCCCTCCACTTT
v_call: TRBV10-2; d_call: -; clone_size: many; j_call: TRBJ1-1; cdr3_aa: CASSDPGTNTEAFF; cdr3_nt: TGCGCCAGCAGTGACCCAGGAACAAACACTGAAGCTTTCTTT
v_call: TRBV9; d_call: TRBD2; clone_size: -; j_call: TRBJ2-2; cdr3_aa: CASSVDSRAGGPAELFF; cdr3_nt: TGTGCCAGCAGCGTAGACTCCAGAGCGGGGGGCCCGGCTGAGCTGTTTTTT
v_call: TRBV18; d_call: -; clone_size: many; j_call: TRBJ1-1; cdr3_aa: CASSLGSLNTEAFF; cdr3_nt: TGTGCCAGCTCACTCGGCAGCTTGAACACTGAAGCTTTCTTT
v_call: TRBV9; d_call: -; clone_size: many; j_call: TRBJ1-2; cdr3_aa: CASSVGANYGYTF; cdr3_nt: TGTGCCAGCAGCGTAGGAGCTAACTATGGCTACACCTTC
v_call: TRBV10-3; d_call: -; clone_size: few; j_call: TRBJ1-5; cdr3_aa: CAISESLGDQPQHF; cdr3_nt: TGTGCCATCAGTGAGTCGTTAGGTGATCAGCCCCAGCATTTT
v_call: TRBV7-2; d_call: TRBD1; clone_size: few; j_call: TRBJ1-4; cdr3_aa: CASSLGHPGQGFGEKLFF; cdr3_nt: TGTGCCAGCAGCTTAGGCCACCCGGGACAGGGGTTTGGCGAAAAACTGTTTTTT
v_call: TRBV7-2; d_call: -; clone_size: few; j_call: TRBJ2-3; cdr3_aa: CASSSRGGTDTQYF; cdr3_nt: TGTGCCAGCAGCTCCCGAGGGGGCACAGATACGCAGTATTTT
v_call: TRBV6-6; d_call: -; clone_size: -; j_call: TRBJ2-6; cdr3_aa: CAGGHGGSGANVLTF; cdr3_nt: TGTGCCGGGGGACATGGGGGCTCTGGGGCCAACGTCCTGACTTTC
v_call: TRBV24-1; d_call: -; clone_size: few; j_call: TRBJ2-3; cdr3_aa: CATSARSTDTQYF; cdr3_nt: TGTGCCACCAGTGCCCGGTCCACAGATACGCAGTATTTT
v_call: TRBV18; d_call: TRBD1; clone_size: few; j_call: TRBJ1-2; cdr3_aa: CASSPGGGAAKGYTF; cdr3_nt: TGTGCCAGCTCACCGGGAGGGGGCGCGGCAAAAGGCTACACCTTC
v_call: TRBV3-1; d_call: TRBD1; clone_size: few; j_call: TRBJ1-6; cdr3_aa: CASSQGGPGQGYSPLHF; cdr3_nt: TGTGCCAGCAGCCAAGGGGGCCCGGGACAGGGATATTCACCCCTCCACTTT
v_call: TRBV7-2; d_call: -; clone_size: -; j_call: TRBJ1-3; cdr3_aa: CASSRAEDPSSGNTIYF; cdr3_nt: TGTGCCAGCAGCCGAGCCGAGGATCCTTCCTCTGGAAACACCATATATTTT
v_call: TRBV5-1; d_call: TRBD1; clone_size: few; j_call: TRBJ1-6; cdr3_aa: CASSSKTGADNSPLHF; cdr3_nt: TGCGCCAGCAGCTCCAAGACAGGGGCGGATAATTCACCCCTCCACTTT
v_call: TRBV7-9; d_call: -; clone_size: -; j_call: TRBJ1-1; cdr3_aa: CASSSHRAGDTEAFF; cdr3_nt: TGTGCCAGCAGCTCGCACAGGGCAGGAGACACTGAAGCTTTCTTT
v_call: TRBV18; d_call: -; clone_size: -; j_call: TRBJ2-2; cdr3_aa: CASSRGQGPSNTGELFF; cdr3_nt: TGTGCCAGCTCACGGGGGCAGGGCCCCTCGAACACCGGGGAGCTGTTTTTT
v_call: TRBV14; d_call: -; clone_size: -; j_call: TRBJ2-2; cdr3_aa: CASSRREDIYTGELFF; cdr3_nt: TGTGCCAGCAGCCGCAGAGAGGACATCTACACCGGGGAGCTGTTTTTT
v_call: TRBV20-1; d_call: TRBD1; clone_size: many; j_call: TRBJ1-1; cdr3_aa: CSARNRGLYTEAFF; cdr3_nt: TGCAGTGCCAGAAACAGGGGGCTTTACACTGAAGCTTTCTTT
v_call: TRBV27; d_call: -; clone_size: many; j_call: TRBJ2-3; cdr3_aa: CASSYMTVGAQYF; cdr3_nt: TGTGCCAGCAGTTATATGACGGTTGGTGCGCAGTATTTT
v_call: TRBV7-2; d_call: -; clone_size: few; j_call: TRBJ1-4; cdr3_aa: CASSLTIRASWEKLFF; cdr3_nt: TGTGCCAGCAGCTTAACTATCAGGGCGTCATGGGAAAAACTGTTTTTT
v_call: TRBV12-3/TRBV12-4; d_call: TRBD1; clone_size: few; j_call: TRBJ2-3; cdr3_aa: CASGSTGGSGTQYF; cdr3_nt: TGTGCCAGCGGTTCCACAGGGGGAAGCGGTACGCAGTATTTT
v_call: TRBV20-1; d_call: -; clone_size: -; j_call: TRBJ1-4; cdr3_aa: CSAGAHPSNEKLFF; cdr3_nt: TGCAGTGCTGGGGCACATCCTTCGAATGAAAAACTGTTTTTT
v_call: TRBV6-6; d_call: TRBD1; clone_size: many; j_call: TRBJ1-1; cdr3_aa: CASSRIPDPLGTAEAFF; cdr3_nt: TGTGCCAGCAGCCGGATCCCCGACCCCCTGGGGACAGCTGAAGCTTTCTTT
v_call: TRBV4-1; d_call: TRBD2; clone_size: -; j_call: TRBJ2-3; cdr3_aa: CASSQELAGGADTQYF; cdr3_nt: TGCGCCAGCAGCCAAGAACTAGCGGGGGGTGCAGATACGCAGTATTTT
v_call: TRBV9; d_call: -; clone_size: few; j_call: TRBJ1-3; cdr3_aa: CASSVEGSSGNTIYF; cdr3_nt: TGTGCCAGCAGCGTAGAGGGGAGCTCTGGAAACACCATATATTTT
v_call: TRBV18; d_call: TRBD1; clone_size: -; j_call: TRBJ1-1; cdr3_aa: CASSPNPTGLGTEAFF; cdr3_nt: TGTGCCAGCTCACCTAATCCGACAGGGTTGGGCACTGAAGCTTTCTTT
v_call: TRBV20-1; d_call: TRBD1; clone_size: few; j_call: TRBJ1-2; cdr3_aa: CSARDEGNRGFYGYTF; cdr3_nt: TGCAGTGCTAGAGACGAAGGGAACAGGGGCTTCTATGGCTACACCTTC
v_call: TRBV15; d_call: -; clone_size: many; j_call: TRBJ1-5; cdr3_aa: CATSRDQLGSPNQPQHF; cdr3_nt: TGTGCCACCAGCAGAGATCAGTTAGGGAGCCCCAATCAGCCCCAGCATTTT
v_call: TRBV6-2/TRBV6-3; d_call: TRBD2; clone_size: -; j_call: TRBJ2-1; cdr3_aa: CASSIPGLAGGRSYNEQFF; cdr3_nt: TGTGCCAGCAGCATACCGGGACTAGCGGGGGGGCGCTCCTACAATGAGCAGTTCTTC